The 2 T cell receptor beta chains presented below share a single source sample, sequenced in a study of technical replicates of blood from a handful of donors. Clones were sequenced by immunoSEQ multiplex PCR, and TCRdb holds only the in-frame ones, with some missing. The sample carries approximately 99,000 clones, roughly 96% recorded once. Sample: T cells isolated from PBMCs. These receptors came from a human donor in good health.

J is TRBJ2-3 and V is TRBV19; 11 bases align to TRBD2. In germline, CDR1 is LNHDA, CDR2 SQIVND (reference sequence). V dropped 10 bases and J dropped 3; count of bases not matched to a gene: 9. CDR3 size: 15 residues. CDR3 sequence: CATSPGLAVTDTQYF. The CDR3 region has the DNA TGTGCCACTTCCCCGGGACTAGCGGTTACAGATACGCAGTATTTT.

The rearrangement links TRBV2 to TRBJ1-5; 7 nucleotides align to TRBD1. The CDR3 is 15 residues long. Germline V lookup: CDR1 SNHLY, CDR2 FYNNEI. Germline trimming cut 3 bases from V and 0 bases from J; bases unmatched to any gene: 2. CDR3 region: CASSEDRHSNQPQHF. CDR3 nucleotide sequence: TGTGCCAGCAGTGAGGACAGGCATAGCAATCAGCCCCAGCATTTT.